This entry is about one T cell receptor (beta chain). This entry belongs to a study of technical replicates of blood from four donors. Profiling relied on immunoSEQ multiplex PCR, and the TCRdb table lists in-frame clones only, not all of them. Of over 30,000 clones listed, approximately 90% are singletons. Looked up from germline, CDR1 is SQVTM and CDR2 is ANQGSEA. CDR3 length: 17 amino acids. Trimming cost V 6 bases and J 4 bases; bases outside gene matches: 19. The sample consisted of PBMCs. This sequence was found in a human donor in good health. Some clones in this sample may be carry-over from other donors' samples. The rearrangement uses TRBV29-1 and TRBJ1-1; TRBD1 matches 8 bases. CDR3 loop: CSVARDRLPGQGTEAFF. CDR3 in DNA: TGCAGCGTCGCCCGGGACAGGCTGCCCGGTCAGGGCACTGAAGCTTTCTTT. Full variable domain (missing parts from reference TRBV29-1 and TRBJ1-1): SAVISQKPSRDICQRGTSLTIQCQVDSQVTMMFWYRQQPGQSLTLIATANQGSEATYESGFVIDKFPISRPNLTFSTLTVSNMSPEDSSIYLCSVARDRLPGQGTEAFFGQGTRLTVV.